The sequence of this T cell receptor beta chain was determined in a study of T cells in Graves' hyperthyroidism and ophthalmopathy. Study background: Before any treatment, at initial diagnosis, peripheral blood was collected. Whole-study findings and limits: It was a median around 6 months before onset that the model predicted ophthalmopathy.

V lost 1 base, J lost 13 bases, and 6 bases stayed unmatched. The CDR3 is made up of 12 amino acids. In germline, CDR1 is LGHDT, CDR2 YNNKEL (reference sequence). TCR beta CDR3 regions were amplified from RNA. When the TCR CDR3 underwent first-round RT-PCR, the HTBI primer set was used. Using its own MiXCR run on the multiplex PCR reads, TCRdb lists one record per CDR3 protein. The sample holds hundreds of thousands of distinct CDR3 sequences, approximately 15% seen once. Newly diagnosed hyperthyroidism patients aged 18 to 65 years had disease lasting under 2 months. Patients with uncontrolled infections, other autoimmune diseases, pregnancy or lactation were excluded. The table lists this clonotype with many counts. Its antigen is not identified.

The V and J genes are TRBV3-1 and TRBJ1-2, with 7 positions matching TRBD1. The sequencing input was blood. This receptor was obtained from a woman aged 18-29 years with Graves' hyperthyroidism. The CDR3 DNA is TGTGCCAGCAGCCAAGGGATACAGGGGTGCACCTTC. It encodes CASSQGIQGCTF.